This entry lists 30 T cell receptor beta chains sequenced from one sample in a study of cytotoxic CD8 clonotypes in ibrutinib-treated CLL. Assay used: immunoSEQ multiplex PCR; TCRdb lists only in-frame clones, some missing. The sample contains 130,000 or so clones, 70% to 90% of which appear only once. The sequencing here drew on PBMCs, taken after 24 months of ibrutinib treatment. The receptor source for this set is a human donor with chronic lymphocytic leukemia.

The V call is TRBV11-1, the J call TRBJ1-1; no definite D call. Germline values: CDR1 SGHAT, CDR2 FQDESV (reference sequence). Trimming shortened V by 2 bases and J by 0 bases, and 7 bases separated the two germline ends. The CDR3 spans 14 residues. The CDR3 DNA sequence: TGTGCCAGCAGCTTACAGAGCCTGAACACTGAAGCTTTCTTT. Translation gives CASSLQSLNTEAFF.

The chain links TRBV27 to TRBJ2-7; TRBD1 aligns across 12 bases. The junction had 5 bases not matched to a gene; V was cut back by 5 bases and J by 0 bases. CDR1 and CDR2 from the germline V gene are MNHEY and SMNVEV (reference sequence). The CDR3 contains 16 residues. The DNA for the CDR3 is TGTGCCAGCAGTCCGGGGACAGGGGGCAGCTCCTACGAGCAGTACTTC. This encodes CASSPGTGGSSYEQYF.

The J gene is TRBJ2-7, the V gene TRBV9, with D possibly matching TRBD2 (6 bases). This CDR3 has 14 amino acids. The V end was cut by 0 bases, the J end by 2 bases, with 9 bases between. CDR1 and CDR2 from the germline V gene are SGDLS and YYNGEE. The CDR3 protein is CASSVEWEAYEQYF. In nucleotides, the CDR3 is TGTGCCAGCAGCGTAGAGTGGGAGGCCTACGAGCAGTACTTC.

The genes are TRBV27 and TRBJ2-3; the D gene could be TRBD1 or TRBD2 (6 bases each). Germline CDR1 and CDR2: MNHEY and SMNVEV (reference sequence). This CDR3 spans 16 amino acids. V was pared by 4 bases and J by 1 base, with 15 bases between. CDR3 nucleotide sequence: TGTGCCAGCAGTTACCTCGGGGGCGGTGGCACAGATACGCAGTATTTT. Amino acids: CASSYLGGGGTDTQYF.

This rearrangement joins TRBV7-2 to TRBJ2-3, with a possible D match to TRBD2 (6 bases). Germline assignment: CDR1 SGHTA and CDR2 FQGNSA. The V end was cut by 4 bases, the J end by 0 bases, with 17 bases between. The CDR3 spans 17 residues. For the CDR3, the DNA is TGTGCCAGCAGCTCCGAGACTAGTTATTTGAGCACAGATACGCAGTATTTT. Encoded protein: CASSSETSYLSTDTQYF.

The genes are TRBV6-1 and TRBJ2-5; 8 bases agree with TRBD1. Losses at the gene ends were 4 bases for V and 5 bases for J; bases not matched to a gene: 6. This CDR3 has 14 amino acids. The germline gives CDR1 MNHNS, CDR2 SASEGT. CDR3 DNA: TGTGCCAGCAGTGCAGACAGGGGTTGGGAGACCCAGTACTTC. Translated: CASSADRGWETQYF.

CDR3 in amino acids: CASSLGQNQPQHF. Written as DNA, the CDR3 is TGTGCCAGCAGCTTGGGACAGAATCAGCCCCAGCATTTT. The chain recombines TRBV5-6 with TRBJ1-5; TRBD1 might be the D (5 bases). CDR3 length: 13 amino acids. V lost 0 bases, J lost 4 bases, and 5 bases lay in between. Germline CDR1 and CDR2: SGHDT and YYEEEE.

The chain has TRBV28 and TRBJ1-4; perhaps TRBD1 as D (5 bases). Germline CDR1 MDHEN, CDR2 SYDVKM. V gave up 6 bases and J gave up 6 bases, with 14 bases separating them. The CDR3 has 14 residues. This chain's CDR3 is CASRSGGADEKLFF. The DNA for the CDR3 is TGTGCCAGCAGATCGGGAGGGGCTGATGAAAAACTGTTTTTT. The full variable domain, in which reference TRBV28 and TRBJ1-4 provide the parts outside the CDR3, is DVKVTQSSRYLVKRTGEKVFLECVQDMDHENMFWYRQDPGLGLRLIYFSYDVKMKEKGDIPEGYSVSREKKERFSLILESASTNQTSMYLCASRSGGADEKLFFGSGTQLSVL.

The rearrangement links TRBV7-9 to TRBJ2-7, with D unclear. The CDR3 extends over 12 amino acids. Trimming removed 6 bases from V and 1 base from J, with 7 bases in between. Germline CDR1 is SEHNR and CDR2 is FQNEAQ (reference sequence). This CDR3 reads CASRVDSYEQYF. The DNA of the CDR3 is TGTGCCAGCAGGGTGGATTCCTACGAGCAGTACTTC.

The rearrangement uses TRBV14 and TRBJ2-3; 7 bases are a match to TRBD2. From germline, CDR1 is SGHDN and CDR2 FVKESK. The CDR3 totals 20 residues. V lost 0 bases, J lost 4 bases, and 19 bases stayed unmatched. As DNA, the CDR3 is TGTGCCAGCAGCCAAGATTGGGCAGGCTCTGGGAGGGCCAGCGCAGATACGCAGTATTTT. Its protein is CASSQDWAGSGRASADTQYF.

V and J are TRBV18 and TRBJ1-2; 9 bases align to TRBD1. V lost 2 bases to trimming and J lost 2 bases; unmatched junction nucleotides: 0. This CDR3 region has 14 residues. The germline CDR1 and CDR2 sequences are KGHSH and LQKENI. CDR3 loop: CASSPGTGNYGYTF. The CDR3 coding sequence is TGTGCCAGCTCACCAGGGACAGGGAACTATGGCTACACCTTC.

The V call is TRBV2, the J call TRBJ2-4; 9 nucleotides align to TRBD2. Germline CDR1 SNHLY, CDR2 FYNNEI. The CDR3 is 15 amino acids. Germline trimming cut 0 bases from V and 11 bases from J; bases unmatched to any gene: 8. This CDR3 is CASSEASLAGSVQYF. The DNA for the CDR3 is TGTGCCAGCAGTGAAGCGAGCCTAGCGGGGTCGGTTCAGTACTTC.

The chain combines TRBV4-3 with TRBJ2-7; D unresolved. Germline assignment: CDR1 LGHNA and CDR2 YSLEER. V dropped 0 bases and J dropped 1 base, with 7 bases sitting between them. The CDR3 contains 14 residues. CDR3 DNA: TGCGCCAGCAGCCAAGAAACAGAATCCTACGAGCAGTACTTC. Encoded protein: CASSQETESYEQYF.

This chain links TRBV6-6 with TRBJ2-7; perhaps D is TRBD1 or TRBD2 (5 bases each). The V end lost 2 bases, the J end lost 0 bases, and 11 bases lay between the germline ends. The CDR3 length is 15 residues. The germline gives CDR1 MNHNY, CDR2 SVGAGI (reference sequence). CDR3 sequence: CASSYGGPYSYEQYF. The CDR3 nucleotides are TGTGCCAGCAGTTACGGGGGACCTTACTCCTACGAGCAGTACTTC.

This clone has a single count. The CDR3, as DNA: TGCGCCAGCAGCCCCGGGACTAGCGGGAGAAAGACCCAGTACTTC. The encoded protein is CASSPGTSGRKTQYF. J is TRBJ2-5 and V is TRBV5-1; 14 bases fit TRBD2. The germline gives CDR1 SGHRS, CDR2 YFSETQ. V shed 4 bases and J 6 bases; nucleotides not matched to a gene: 5. The CDR3 is made up of 15 amino acids.

The chain carries TRBV29-1 and TRBJ1-2, with 8 bases fitting TRBD1. Per the germline V gene, CDR1 is SQVTM and CDR2 is ANQGSEA. The CDR3 totals 13 residues. Trimming took 7 bases from V and 7 from J; bases not matched to a gene: 11. CDR3 in amino acids: CSAGQGKPSGYTF. The CDR3 DNA reads TGCAGCGCCGGACAGGGAAAACCCTCTGGCTACACCTTC.

This clone was seen a handful of times. This chain uses TRBV7-8 with TRBJ2-1; D not certain. The CDR3 loop spans 14 amino acids. CDR1 and CDR2 (germline): SGHVS, FQNEAQ. V was shortened by 1 base and J by 2 bases, with 6 bases between the two germline ends. For the CDR3, the DNA is TGTGCCAGCAGCTTAGTCCGCACCTACAATGAGCAGTTCTTC. Amino acids: CASSLVRTYNEQFF.

The chain employs TRBV9 and TRBJ1-2, with D unclear. The CDR3 consists of 13 residues. Germline V gene lookup returns CDR1 SGDLS and CDR2 YYNGEE. The ends were cut back, 4 bases at V and 8 bases at J, with 15 bases in the middle. The CDR3 DNA follows: TGTGCCAGCAGCCCGGTCAGTAGTGAGGGCTACACCTTC. This encodes CASSPVSSEGYTF.

The rearrangement links TRBV7-3 to TRBJ2-2, with TRBD2 matching over 12 bases. CDR1 is SGHTA and CDR2 is FQGTGA in the germline V gene. This CDR3 is 16 amino acids long. After removal of 4 bases from V and 6 bases from J, the junction contained 6 bases not matched to a gene. CDR3 sequence reads: CASSSDPSGGAGELFF. The CDR3 nucleotides are TGTGCCAGCAGCTCGGACCCTAGCGGGGGGGCCGGGGAGCTGTTTTTT.

CDR3 residues: CASSQEGRRDEQFF. In nucleotides, the CDR3 is TGCGCCAGCAGCCAAGAAGGCAGGCGGGATGAGCAGTTCTTC. The V and J genes are TRBV4-1 and TRBJ2-1; possibly TRBD2 for D (5 bases). The CDR3 spans 14 residues. Germline V gene lookup returns CDR1 MGHRA and CDR2 YSYEKL. Trimming shortened V by 0 bases and J by 8 bases, and 11 bases separated the two germline ends.

This chain uses TRBV19 with TRBJ2-7, with D possibly TRBD2 on 6 matching bases. This CDR3 has 14 amino acids. Germline lookup yields CDR1 LNHDA and CDR2 SQIVND (reference sequence). Trimming left V 5 bases short and J 6 bases short, with 17 bases between. This chain's CDR3 is CASSGGGGGSEQYF. The CDR3 DNA sequence: TGTGCCAGTAGTGGTGGGGGAGGTGGCTCCGAGCAGTACTTC.

This chain joins TRBV30 and TRBJ1-3; D gene ambiguous. The germline V and J ends were trimmed by 2 bases and 4 bases, with 6 bases remaining between them. The germline V gene has CDR1 GTSNPN and CDR2 SVGIG (reference sequence). The CDR3 loop spans 12 amino acids. The CDR3 sequence is CAWSQTGNTIYF. The CDR3 DNA sequence: TGTGCCTGGAGTCAGACGGGAAACACCATATATTTT.

The chain employs TRBV7-2 and TRBJ1-2; the match to TRBD1 covers 11 bases. The ends lost 5 bases at V and 7 bases at J; junction bases unmatched: 6. CDR3 length: 14 residues. CDR1 is SGHTA and CDR2 is FQGNSA in the germline V gene. CDR3 coding DNA: TGTGCCAGCAGCCCGGGGACAGGGGGGATTGGCTACACCTTC. It encodes CASSPGTGGIGYTF.

The gene calls are TRBV7-8 and TRBJ1-1, with TRBD1 matching over 9 bases. The CDR3 is 15 amino acids. V shed 5 bases and J 6 bases; nucleotides not matched to a gene: 10. Germline V gene lookup returns CDR1 SGHVS and CDR2 FQNEAQ. CDR3 nucleotide sequence: TGTGCCAGCAGCGGGGAGACAGGGGGTGGCCCTGAAGCTTTCTTT. Translating it yields CASSGETGGGPEAFF.

This sequence joins TRBV2 and TRBJ2-3; a weak D match, TRBD2 (6 bases). Germline CDR1 SNHLY, CDR2 FYNNEI. The CDR3 is made up of 15 amino acids. The V and J ends lost 6 bases and 3 bases respectively, with 16 bases between them. CDR3 protein: CASRDYALGTDTQYF. The CDR3 DNA follows: TGTGCCAGCAGGGACTATGCTCTTGGGACAGATACGCAGTATTTT.

The chain links TRBV6-5 to TRBJ2-7; no firm D call. The CDR3 length is 11 residues. In germline, CDR1 is MNHEY, CDR2 SVGAGI. V was cut by 3 bases and J by 2 bases, with 2 bases left in between. CDR3 sequence (DNA): TGTGCCAGCAGTTATGCCTACGAGCAGTACTTC. It yields the protein CASSYAYEQYF.

This chain joins TRBV27 and TRBJ2-2, with D possibly matching TRBD1 (5 bases). V lost 4 bases, J lost 0 bases, and 15 bases lay in between. The CDR3 contains 17 residues. Germline V CDR1 and CDR2: MNHEY, SMNVEV (reference sequence). In nucleotides, the CDR3 is TGTGCCAGCAGTTGGGTGGTGGGGCCCTCGAACACCGGGGAGCTGTTTTTT. Translating gives CASSWVVGPSNTGELFF.

J is TRBJ1-5 and V is TRBV19, with TRBD1 matching over 10 bases. The CDR3 has 16 residues. From germline, CDR1 is LNHDA and CDR2 SQIVND (reference sequence). Trimming at V came to 3 bases and at J to 9 bases, leaving 11 bases not matched to a gene. The chain's CDR3 is CASSMRGQGRPWPQHF. Written as DNA, the CDR3 is TGTGCCAGTAGTATGAGGGGACAGGGGCGGCCGTGGCCCCAGCATTTT. The full variable domain, its missing parts supplied by reference TRBV19 and TRBJ1-5, is DGGITQSPKYLFRKEGQNVTLSCEQNLNHDAMYWYRQDPGQGLRLIYYSQIVNDFQKGDIAEGYSVSREKKESFPLTVTSAQKNPTAFYLCASSMRGQGRPWPQHFGDGTRLSIL.

The V and J genes are TRBV4-2 and TRBJ2-7; the D is unclear. V lost 2 bases to trimming and J lost 2 bases, with 16 bases between them. Looked up from germline, CDR1 is LGHNA and CDR2 is YNFKEQ. This CDR3 spans 16 amino acids. CDR3 bases: TGTGCCAGCAGCCAAAGTATAACTTCGTTCACCTACGAGCAGTACTTC. Protein: CASSQSITSFTYEQYF.

This chain connects TRBV28 to TRBJ1-3; TRBD1 matches at 9 bases. The V gene end was trimmed by 3 bases and the J gene end by 4 bases; junction bases not matched to a gene: 4. Germline V gene sequence: CDR1 MDHEN, CDR2 SYDVKM. The CDR3 length is 15 residues. DNA of the CDR3: TGTGCCAGCAGTTTGGACAGGGGATCCGGAAACACCATATATTTT. Its translation: CASSLDRGSGNTIYF.